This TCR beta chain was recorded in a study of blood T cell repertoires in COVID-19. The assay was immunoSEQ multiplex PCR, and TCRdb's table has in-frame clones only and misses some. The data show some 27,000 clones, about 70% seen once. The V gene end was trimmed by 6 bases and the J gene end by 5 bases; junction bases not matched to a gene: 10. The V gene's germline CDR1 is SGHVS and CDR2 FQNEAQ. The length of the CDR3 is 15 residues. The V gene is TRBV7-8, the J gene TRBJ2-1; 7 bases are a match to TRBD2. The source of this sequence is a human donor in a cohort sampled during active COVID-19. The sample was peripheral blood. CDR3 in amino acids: CASSRTWGGNNEQFF. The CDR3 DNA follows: TGTGCCAGCAGTAGGACCTGGGGGGGGAACAATGAGCAGTTCTTC.